What follows is one T cell receptor beta chain and its context. Its antigen is not identified. The data were obtained in a study of T cells in localized non-small cell lung cancer. Study results and limitations: There was higher T cell clonality in uninvolved adjacent lung than in tumor, and it was highest there. Longer overall survival was associated with a higher density of T cells in the blood. In adjacent lung, a median around 57 of the top 100 tumor clones were found. Without multi-region sequencing, intratumor heterogeneity could not be excluded.

Sequencing was performed with immunoSEQ multiplex PCR; in TCRdb, only in-frame clones are kept and a portion is missing. In the table there are about 59,000 clones, approximately 90% of which are singletons. The germline V gene has CDR1 MDHEN and CDR2 SYDVKM. This CDR3 has 11 residues. V was pared by 3 bases and J by 11 bases, with 10 bases between. The receptor comes from a man aged 40 to 70 with stage I squamous cell lung carcinoma. The chain joins TRBV28 to TRBJ1-1; tentatively, D is TRBD1 (6 bases). The sequencing used peripheral blood, collected before any cancer treatment. The CDR3 spells CASSLGQGAFF. For the CDR3, the DNA is TGTGCCAGCAGTTTGGGTCAGGGGGCTTTCTTT.